A selection of T cell receptor beta chains follows, all from one sample in a study of cytomegalovirus exposure and HLA in healthy donors. Assay used: immunoSEQ multiplex PCR; TCRdb lists only in-frame clones, some missing. The repertoire holds approximately 150,000 clones, around three fifths seen once, with roughly 3.1% in the top ten. The source material was PBMCs. These receptors were taken from a woman aged 25 to 39 in good health and CMV-seropositive. CDR3s include the opening cysteine and the closing phenylalanine or tryptophan. A D gene is named only where the DNA matches it firmly. Rows give clone size only sometimes, using once, few, many, or a class for an expanded clone.

V gene	J gene	D gene	clone size	CDR3 DNA	CDR3 protein
TRBV14	TRBJ1-1	TRBD1	few	TGTGCCAGCACCCAGGGGGCGGGCCCTGAAGCTTTCTTT	CASTQGAGPEAFF
TRBV5-1	TRBJ2-7	TRBD2	-	TGCGCCAGCAGCTTGGTCGCGGGAGTGCGGTACGAGCAGTACTTC	CASSLVAGVRYEQYF
TRBV11-3	TRBJ2-7	-	-	TGTGCCAGCAGCCAAGGGGGAACAATTGAGCAGTACTTC	CASSQGGTIEQYF
TRBV4-2	TRBJ2-3	TRBD1	-	TGTGCCAGCAGCCAAGTTACAGGGGCCACAGATACGCAGTATTTT	CASSQVTGATDTQYF
TRBV28	TRBJ2-3	-	few	TGTGCCAGCTCAAAAGGGGCAGCCACAGATACGCAGTATTTT	CASSKGAATDTQYF
TRBV5-8	TRBJ2-3	-	-	TGTGCCAGCAGCTCCCCGCTAAGCACAGATACGCAGTATTTT	CASSSPLSTDTQYF
TRBV7-6	TRBJ2-7	-	-	TGTGCCAGCAGCTTTGGTCTAGCCGTAGGCGAGCAGTACTTC	CASSFGLAVGEQYF
TRBV6-1	TRBJ1-5	-	-	TGTGCCAGCAGTGATCCATACTTAGGAAGGAGAAGCAATCAGCCCCAGCATTTT	CASSDPYLGRRSNQPQHF
TRBV9	TRBJ2-7	-	-	TGTGCCAGCAGCGTCGAGGGTAGCTCCTACGAGCAGTACTTC	CASSVEGSSYEQYF
TRBV11-2	TRBJ2-7	-	-	TGTGCCAGCAGCTTATCGGGCCGGGGGTTGATATACGAGCAGTACTTC	CASSLSGRGLIYEQYF
TRBV19	TRBJ2-5	TRBD1	-	TGTGCCAGTAGCCGCCCGGGACAGGCGGTCCCCGTTCACTTC	CASSRPGQAVPVHF
TRBV30	TRBJ2-3	TRBD2	-	TGTGCCTGGAGTGTACTAGCGGGAGGGCAGCCAGATACGCAGTATTTT	CAWSVLAGGQPDTQYF
TRBV19	TRBJ1-1	-	-	TGTGCCAGTAGTATCGGGAACACTGAAGCTTTCTTT	CASSIGNTEAFF
TRBV5-6	TRBJ1-2	TRBD1	few	TGTGCCAGCAGCTTTGGACAGGGGGCCTATGGCTACACCTTC	CASSFGQGAYGYTF
TRBV5-1	TRBJ2-3	-	-	TGCGCCAGCAGCTTGGTTGTTGAGAGCACAGATACGCAGTATTTT	CASSLVVESTDTQYF
TRBV6-5	TRBJ1-2	-	-	TGTGCCAGCAGTTATGACAGCTCTAGCTATGGCTACACCTTC	CASSYDSSSYGYTF
TRBV30	TRBJ2-7	TRBD2	few	TGTGCCACAAAGGGACTAGTGGCGGGCGAGCAGTACTTC	CATKGLVAGEQYF
TRBV18	TRBJ2-1	TRBD2	few	TGTGCCAGCTCACCATCGGGGGGCTCCTACAATGAGCAGTTCTTC	CASSPSGGSYNEQFF
TRBV5-6	TRBJ1-5	-	-	TGTGCCAGCAGCCTTACAGCGGACTATAGCAATCAGCCCCAGCATTTT	CASSLTADYSNQPQHF
TRBV10-3	TRBJ1-2	TRBD1	few	TGTGCCATCAGTGAGGACAGGGGGATATATGGCTACACCTTC	CAISEDRGIYGYTF
TRBV4-1	TRBJ2-7	-	-	TGCGCCAGCAGCCAAGATCTCTCCTACGAGCAGTACTTC	CASSQDLSYEQYF
TRBV6-5	TRBJ1-1	-	-	TGTGCCAGCAGCTCTTGGACAGATGAAGCTTTCTTT	CASSSWTDEAFF
TRBV28	TRBJ2-3	TRBD2	-	TGTGCCAGCAGTTTGGTTATTAAAAGCGCGGGGGGAAGCACAGATACGCAGTATTTT	CASSLVIKSAGGSTDTQYF
TRBV4-1	TRBJ2-1	-	-	TGCGCCAGCAGCCAAGATTGGCGGAGCAGCTCCTACAATGAGCAGTTCTTC	CASSQDWRSSSYNEQFF
TRBV7-9	TRBJ2-1	-	-	TGTGCCAGCAGCCCTAGCAGGGAGCAGTTCTTC	CASSPSREQFF
TRBV6-1	TRBJ2-3	TRBD2	once	TGTGCCGCAAAAGCCAGCGGGGGCACAGATACGCAGTATTTT	CAAKASGGTDTQYF
TRBV2	TRBJ2-3	TRBD1	-	TGTGCCAGCAGATGGGACAGCCGCACAGATACGCAGTATTTT	CASRWDSRTDTQYF
TRBV7-8	TRBJ2-1	-	-	TGTGCCAGCAGCTGGCTCCGCTATGAGCAGTTCTTC	CASSWLRYEQFF
TRBV11-2	TRBJ1-5	-	-	TGTGCCAGCAGCTTAGGGCATACCTCCAATCAGCCCCAGCATTTT	CASSLGHTSNQPQHF
TRBV10-3	TRBJ1-4	-	few	TGTGCCATCAGTGAGTCTACTACTAATGAAAAACTGTTTTTT	CAISESTTNEKLFF
TRBV10-3	TRBJ1-2	-	few	TGTGCCATCAGTGAGTCGAACTCTGTTCCTGGGGGGTTCGGTGGCTACACCTTC	CAISESNSVPGGFGGYTF
TRBV5-4	TRBJ2-4	TRBD2	-	TGTGCCAGCAGCTTGGGACTAGCGGGAGGCGAGTCCAAAAACATTCAGTACTTC	CASSLGLAGGESKNIQYF
TRBV5-4	TRBJ1-6	-	-	TGTGCCAGCACCGACAAACGGACGGGAAATTCACCCCTCCACTTT	CASTDKRTGNSPLHF